This T cell receptor beta chain was identified during a study of blood T cell repertoires in COVID-19 (dated by TCRdb to 2019 to 2021). Describing the broader study: Samples covering the acute and convalescent phases of COVID-19 were provided by collaborators in the United States, Italy and Spain. A freely available public database, intended as a resource for researchers studying the immune response to SARS-CoV-2, is where the repertoires were released. Deeply sampled blood TCRbeta repertoires from subjects exposed to, actively infected with, or recovered from COVID-19 were included in the dataset. Samples came from the ongoing ImmuneRACE study (first 160 participants) plus 1,254 subjects from 6 global collaborators. The prospective study material was composed of cDNA or gDNA derived from T cells, B-cell-depleted T cells, or PBMCs. Where available, HLA class I and class II types were obtained from metadata supplied by the sample provider rather than from assay-based typing. Nearly every sample came with metadata listing a de-identified subject ID, COVID-19 status, age in years and sex. Broad study findings and their caveats: The quantity of clinical and demographic metadata differed by source and by participant and was supplied without curation.

The immunoSEQ Assay, a bias-controlled multiplex PCR, was used to amplify TCRbeta CDR3 regions from genomic DNA. Per the authors' processing: The number of nucleated cells in each sample was estimated from the amplification of reference gene primers within the assay. To quantify the absolute abundance of each unique TCRbeta CDR3 rearrangement, sequence reads were collapsed and filtered. For each sample, productive Simpson clonality was calculated by taking the square root of Simpson's diversity index across productive rearrangements. TCRdb re-hosts the immuneACCESS table, in-frame sequences only. Its copies lack some clones; in the studies checked, an unresolved V gene accounts for under half of them, and the cause for the rest is not known. V and J calls and clone size come straight from that table; D and trimming were deduced from the DNA. Counted in this sample were 93,000 or so clones; nearly 85% of them appeared once. The ten top clones hold 10% to 15% of the sample.

Whole blood was collected in K2EDTA tubes by collaborating institutions according to the institutions' own protocols. For TCRbeta analysis, collaborator samples were shipped as frozen whole blood, as isolated PBMCs, or as DNA extracted from either sample type. As to this clone: Its antigen is unknown. Nothing much larger sits one base from this clone, and base qualities are not available.

Trimming accounts for 1 base at V and 2 bases at J, while the number of junction bases matched to no gene is 3. The germline V gene sets CDR1 to SGHRS and CDR2 to YFSETQ. The CDR3 numbers 16 residues from cysteine through phenylalanine. Only the CDR3 part of the read is kept: 48 bases, read in frame from the first base. The rearranged chain carries TRBV5-1 and TRBJ2-5, with 12 bases aligning to TRBD2. The sequence came from a human donor in a cohort sampled during active or convalescent COVID-19. Sequences were obtained from peripheral blood. The sequenced DNA: TGCGCCAGCAGCTTGCTAGCGGGGGGGCTTCAAGAGACCCAGTACTTC. Translated, it gives CASSLLAGGLQETQYF.